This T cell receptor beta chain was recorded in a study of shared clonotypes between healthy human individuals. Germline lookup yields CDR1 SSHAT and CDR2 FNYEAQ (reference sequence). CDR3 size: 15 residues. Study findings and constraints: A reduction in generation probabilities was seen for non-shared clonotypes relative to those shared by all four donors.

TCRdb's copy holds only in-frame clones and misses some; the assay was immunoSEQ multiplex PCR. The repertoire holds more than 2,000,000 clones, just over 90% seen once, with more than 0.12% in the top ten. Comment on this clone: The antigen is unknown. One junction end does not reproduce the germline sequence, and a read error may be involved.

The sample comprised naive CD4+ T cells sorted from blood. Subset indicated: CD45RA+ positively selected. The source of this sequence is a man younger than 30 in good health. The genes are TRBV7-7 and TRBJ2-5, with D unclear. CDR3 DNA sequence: TGTGCTAGCAGCTTAGACGGATCTAGAACCCAGCCCCAGTACTTC. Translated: CASSLDGSRTQPQYF.